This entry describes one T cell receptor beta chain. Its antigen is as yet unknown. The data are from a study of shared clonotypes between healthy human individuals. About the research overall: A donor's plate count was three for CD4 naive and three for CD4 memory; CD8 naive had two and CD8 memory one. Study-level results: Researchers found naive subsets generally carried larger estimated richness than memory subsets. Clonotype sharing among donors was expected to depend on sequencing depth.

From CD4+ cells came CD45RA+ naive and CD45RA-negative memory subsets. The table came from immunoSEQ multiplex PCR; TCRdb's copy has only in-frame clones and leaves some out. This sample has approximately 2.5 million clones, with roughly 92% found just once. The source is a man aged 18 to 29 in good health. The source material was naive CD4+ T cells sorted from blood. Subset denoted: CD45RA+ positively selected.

CDR3 sequence reads: CASSGQPGALATNEKLFF. CDR3 bases: TGTGCCAGCAGTGGTCAGCCTGGGGCCCTCGCAACTAATGAAAAACTGTTTTTT. This chain joins TRBV28 and TRBJ1-4; perhaps TRBD1 as D (5 bases). Germline assignment: CDR1 MDHEN and CDR2 SYDVKM. This CDR3 has 18 residues. V was pared by 5 bases and J by 0 bases, with 19 bases between.